Following are 22 T cell receptor beta chains from one sample sequenced in a study of blood T cell repertoires in COVID-19. Clones were read by immunoSEQ multiplex PCR, and TCRdb kept only the in-frame ones, dropping some. This table has about 150,000 clones, roughly 82% appearing once. Sequenced input: peripheral blood. These receptors all come from a woman between 50 and 59 years old in a cohort sampled during active or convalescent COVID-19.

The V and J genes are TRBV2 and TRBJ1-1, with 8 bases matching TRBD1. Unmatched junction bases numbered 4, after V lost 6 bases and J lost 1 base. The germline CDR1 and CDR2 sequences are SNHLY and FYNNEI. CDR3 length: 14 residues. CDR3 amino acids: CASRRTGRNTEAFF. The DNA for the CDR3 is TGTGCCAGCAGGCGGACAGGGAGGAACACTGAAGCTTTCTTT. The full variable domain, completed using reference TRBV2 and TRBJ1-1, is EPEVTQTPSHQVTQMGQEVILRCVPISNHLYFYWYRQILGQKVEFLVSFYNNEISEKSEIFDDQFSVERPDGSNFTLKIRSTKLEDSAMYFCASRRTGRNTEAFFGQGTRLTVV.

The genes are TRBV3-1 (or the pseudogene TRBV3-2) and TRBJ1-5, with 8 positions matching TRBD1. The CDR3 length is 15 residues. CDR1 and CDR2 from the germline V gene are LGHDT and YNNKEL (reference sequence). The junction had 6 bases not matched to a gene; V was cut back by 6 bases and J by 2 bases. CDR3 residues: CASSLGQGRNQPQHF. CDR3 DNA sequence: TGTGCCAGCAGTCTAGGACAGGGCCGCAATCAGCCCCAGCATTTT.

The rearrangement uses TRBV29-1 and TRBJ2-1; possibly TRBD2 for D (5 bases). The CDR3 is 14 amino acids. Trimming cost V 7 bases and J 3 bases, with 16 bases left between them. CDR1 is SQVTM, CDR2 ANQGSEA, per germline. CDR3 protein: CSATSGLRYNEQFF. CDR3 nucleotides: TGCAGCGCCACAAGCGGCCTCCGCTACAATGAGCAGTTCTTC.

The rearrangement links TRBV19 to TRBJ1-4; 7 nucleotides align to TRBD1. The CDR3 extends over 16 amino acids. The J segment lost 5 bases and the V segment lost 6 bases, leaving 12 bases of the junction unmatched. Germline lookup yields CDR1 LNHDA and CDR2 SQIVND (reference sequence). The CDR3 DNA sequence: TGTGCCAGTAGCCCGAAGGGGGCAGGATTGAATGAAAAACTGTTTTTT. It encodes CASSPKGAGLNEKLFF.

Here the CDR3 DNA reads TGCGCCAGCAGCTCCGCACAGGGGGCTGGAAACACCATATATTTT. Amino acid sequence: CASSSAQGAGNTIYF. This rearrangement joins TRBV5-1 to TRBJ1-3; 8 bases fit TRBD1. The V and J ends lost 3 bases and 2 bases, in that order; junction bases with no gene match: 4. The CDR3 loop spans 15 amino acids. Germline CDR1 and CDR2: SGHRS and YFSETQ.

The chain carries TRBV14 and TRBJ1-2, with a possible D match to TRBD1 (5 bases). This CDR3 has 13 residues. Between the trimmed V and J ends, which lost 1 base and 4 bases, there was a span of 7 bases. Germline CDR1 and CDR2: SGHDN and FVKESK. DNA for the CDR3: TGTGCCAGCAGCCAAGGGACATCCTATGGCTACACCTTC. Protein: CASSQGTSYGYTF.

This clone turned up a few times. The rearrangement uses TRBV19 and TRBJ2-7; D is possibly TRBD1 (6 bases). V was shortened by 0 bases and J by 5 bases, with 11 bases between the two germline ends. The CDR3 length is 14 residues. Germline CDR1 and CDR2: LNHDA and SQIVND (reference sequence). This chain's CDR3 is CASSIDGGVNEQYF. The CDR3 DNA follows: TGTGCCAGTAGTATAGATGGGGGCGTGAACGAGCAGTACTTC.

The gene calls are TRBV2 and TRBJ1-5, with TRBD1 as a possible D gene (5 bases). Trimming left V 3 bases short and J 0 bases short, with 9 bases between. CDR3 length equals 15 residues. Germline loops: CDR1 SNHLY, CDR2 FYNNEI. DNA for the CDR3: TGTGCCAGCAGTGATACAGGTAATAGCAATCAGCCCCAGCATTTT. It translates to CASSDTGNSNQPQHF.

The V and J genes are TRBV5-4 and TRBJ2-5; 8 positions match TRBD2. With 4 bases clipped from V and 2 bases from J, the junction kept 4 bases outside the gene matches. CDR3 length equals 14 residues. Looked up from germline, CDR1 is SGHNT and CDR2 is YYREEE (reference sequence). The CDR3, as DNA: TGTGCCAGCAGCCTCGGACTAGCTCAAGAGACCCAGTACTTC. Translating it yields CASSLGLAQETQYF.

The rearrangement joins TRBV7-2 to TRBJ1-1; D may be TRBD1 (5 bases). In germline, CDR1 is SGHTA, CDR2 FQGNSA. With 3 bases removed from V and 6 bases from J, the gap between germline ends came to 11 bases. This CDR3 contains 13 residues. CDR3 sequence: CASSFQGIPEAFF. The CDR3 coding sequence is TGTGCCAGCAGCTTTCAGGGTATCCCTGAAGCTTTCTTT.

V gene TRBV4-3 combines with J gene TRBJ1-3, with 9 nucleotides matching TRBD1. Losses at the gene ends were 3 bases for V and 4 bases for J; bases not matched to a gene: 4. The CDR3 sequence is 15 residues long. Germline V gene sequence: CDR1 LGHNA, CDR2 YSLEER. DNA for the CDR3: TGCGCCAGCAGCCACCTGGACAGGGGAGGAAACACCATATATTTT. Translation gives CASSHLDRGGNTIYF.

The V and J genes are TRBV5-1 and TRBJ1-1; 7 bases align to TRBD1. With V trimmed by 0 bases and J by 2 bases, 1 base remained unmatched. This CDR3 comprises 14 residues. CDR1 is SGHRS, CDR2 YFSETQ, per germline. Here the CDR3 DNA reads TGCGCCAGCAGCTTGGACAGGGGAAACACTGAAGCTTTCTTT. Protein: CASSLDRGNTEAFF. The full variable domain, in which reference TRBV5-1 and TRBJ1-1 provide the parts outside the CDR3, is KAGVTQTPRYLIKTRGQQVTLSCSPISGHRSVSWYQQTPGQGLQFLFEYFSETQRNKGNFPGRFSGRQFSNSRSEMNVSTLELGDSALYLCASSLDRGNTEAFFGQGTRLTVV.

The chain uses TRBV7-2 and TRBJ2-1; TRBD1 aligns across 8 bases. CDR3 length: 15 amino acids. J was trimmed by 1 base and V by 3 bases; bases with no gene match: 2. Germline CDR1 reads SGHTA; CDR2 reads FQGNSA. The CDR3 loop reads CASSLWTGSYNEQFF. In nucleotides, the CDR3 is TGTGCCAGCAGCTTGTGGACAGGGTCCTACAATGAGCAGTTCTTC.

This chain connects TRBV7-9 to TRBJ1-1; D is unresolved. Germline-derived CDR1 and CDR2 are SEHNR and FQNEAQ (reference sequence). This CDR3 region has 13 residues. Trimming stripped 1 base from V and 3 bases from J, with 6 bases between. As DNA, the CDR3 is TGTGCCAGCAGCTTAGTCGAGGACACTGAAGCTTTCTTT. Encoded protein: CASSLVEDTEAFF. The entire variable domain, with the rest obtained from reference TRBV7-9 and TRBJ1-1, is as follows: DTGVSQNPRHKITKRGQNVTFRCDPISEHNRLYWYRQTLGQGPEFLTYFQNEAQLEKSRLLSDRFSAERPKGSFSTLEIQRTEQGDSAMYLCASSLVEDTEAFFGQGTRLTVV.

This chain connects TRBV18 to TRBJ1-2; 8 nucleotides match TRBD1. Per germline, CDR1 KGHSH and CDR2 LQKENI. This CDR3 is built from 17 residues. J gave up 4 bases and V 0 bases, and 10 bases lay outside the gene matches. The CDR3 bases are TGTGCCAGCTCACCACCCGGGACAGGACTTGGGGCCTATGGCTACACCTTC. This gives the protein CASSPPGTGLGAYGYTF.

The V gene is TRBV6-1, the J gene TRBJ1-2; possible D gene TRBD1, 5 bases. Looked up from germline, CDR1 is MNHNS and CDR2 is SASEGT. The ends were cut back, 5 bases at V and 6 bases at J, with 7 bases in the middle. This CDR3 spans 11 amino acids. The CDR3 DNA sequence: TGTGCCAGCAGTCCAGGGAATGGCTACACCTTC. Its translation: CASSPGNGYTF.

The J gene is TRBJ1-4, the V gene TRBV9; a possible D gene is TRBD1 (6 bases). CDR1 is SGDLS and CDR2 is YYNGEE in the germline V gene. V was clipped by 4 bases and J by 8 bases, with 21 bases between them. The CDR3 contains 16 residues. The CDR3 bases are TGTGCCAGCAGCCCCATAGCGGCAGGGGAGGGCGAAAAACTGTTTTTT. It is translated as CASSPIAAGEGEKLFF. Full variable domain (outside the CDR3, taken from reference TRBV9 and TRBJ1-4): DSGVTQTPKHLITATGQRVTLRCSPRSGDLSVYWYQQSLDQGLQFLIQYYNGEERAKGNILERFSAQQFPDLHSELNLSSLELGDSALYFCASSPIAAGEGEKLFFGSGTQLSVL.

This clone came up once. The chain carries TRBV27 and TRBJ1-6; D is perhaps TRBD1 (5 bases). This CDR3 comprises 17 residues. V lost 7 bases to trimming and J lost 0 bases, with 16 bases between them. CDR1 is MNHEY and CDR2 is SMNVEV in the germline V gene (reference sequence). Here the CDR3 reads CASTPRGRSSYNSPLHF. The DNA for the CDR3 is TGTGCCAGCACCCCAAGGGGCAGGAGCTCCTATAATTCACCCCTCCACTTT.

The chain uses TRBV7-9 and TRBJ1-6; possible D gene TRBD1, 5 bases. With 5 bases removed from V and 0 bases from J, the gap between germline ends came to 11 bases. The CDR3 is 16 amino acids. CDR1 SEHNR and CDR2 FQNEAQ come from the germline V gene (reference sequence). CDR3 in amino acids: CASSPGVSSYNSPLHF. The CDR3 coding sequence is TGTGCCAGCAGCCCGGGGGTCTCCTCCTATAATTCACCCCTCCACTTT.

The chain has TRBV10-2 and TRBJ2-7, with TRBD2 identical over 8 bases. Unmatched junction bases numbered 8, after V lost 7 bases and J lost 6 bases. There are 13 residues in the CDR3. The germline gives CDR1 WSHSY, CDR2 SAAADI. CDR3 nucleotide sequence: TGCGCCAGCACTCTGGCGGGGGGAACCGAGCAGTACTTC. It codes for CASTLAGGTEQYF.

Written as DNA, the CDR3 is TGTGCCAGCAGTTACGATCCGGACACCGGGGAGCTGTTTTTT. Translation: CASSYDPDTGELFF. The genes are TRBV6-5 and TRBJ2-2, with D hard to call. CDR3 length: 14 residues. Trimming stripped 2 bases from V and 3 bases from J, with 7 bases between. Germline loops: CDR1 MNHEY, CDR2 SVGAGI.

The chain employs TRBV2 and TRBJ1-5; no firm D call. With 0 bases removed from V and 5 bases from J, the gap between germline ends came to 8 bases. Germline V gene lookup returns CDR1 SNHLY and CDR2 FYNNEI. The CDR3 loop spans 14 amino acids. CDR3 DNA: TGTGCCAGCAGTGAAGCGTCAGAGGATCAGCCCCAGCATTTT. It specifies CASSEASEDQPQHF.